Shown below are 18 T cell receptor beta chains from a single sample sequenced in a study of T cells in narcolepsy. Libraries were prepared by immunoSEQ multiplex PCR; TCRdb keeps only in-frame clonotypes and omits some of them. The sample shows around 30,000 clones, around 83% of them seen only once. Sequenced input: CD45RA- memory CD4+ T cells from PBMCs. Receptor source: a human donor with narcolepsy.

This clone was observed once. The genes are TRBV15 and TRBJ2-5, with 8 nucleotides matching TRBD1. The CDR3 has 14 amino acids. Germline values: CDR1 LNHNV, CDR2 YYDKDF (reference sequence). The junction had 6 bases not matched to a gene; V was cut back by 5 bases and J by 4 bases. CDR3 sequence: CATSPRQGSETQYF. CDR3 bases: TGTGCCACCAGCCCGCGACAGGGGTCAGAGACCCAGTACTTC. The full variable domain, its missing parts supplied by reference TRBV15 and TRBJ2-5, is DAMVIQNPRYQVTQFGKPVTLSCSQTLNHNVMYWYQQKSSQAPKLLFHYYDKDFNNEADTPDNFQSRRPNTSFCFLDIRSPGLGDTAMYLCATSPRQGSETQYFGPGTRLLVL.

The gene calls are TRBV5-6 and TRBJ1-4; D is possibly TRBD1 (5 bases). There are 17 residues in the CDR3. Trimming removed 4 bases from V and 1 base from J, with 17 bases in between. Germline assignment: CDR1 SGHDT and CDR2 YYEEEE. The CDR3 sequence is CASSPAVGRGTNEKLFF. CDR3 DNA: TGTGCCAGCAGCCCGGCCGTTGGAAGGGGAACTAATGAAAAACTGTTTTTT.

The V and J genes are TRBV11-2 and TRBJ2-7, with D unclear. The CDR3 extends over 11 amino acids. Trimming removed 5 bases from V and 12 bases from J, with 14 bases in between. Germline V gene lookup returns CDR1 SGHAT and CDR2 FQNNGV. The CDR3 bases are TGTGCCAGCAGCCTAATAGAAGTTCGGTACTTC. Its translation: CASSLIEVRYF.

For the CDR3, the DNA is TGTGCCAGCAGTTACTCGAGCGGGGGGCGAGATGGCTACACCTTC. Amino acids: CASSYSSGGRDGYTF. This chain joins TRBV6-6 and TRBJ1-2; D might be TRBD1 (6 bases). V lost 0 bases, J lost 6 bases, and 14 bases lay in between. The CDR3 runs to 15 residues. Germline-derived CDR1 and CDR2 are MNHNY and SVGAGI (reference sequence).

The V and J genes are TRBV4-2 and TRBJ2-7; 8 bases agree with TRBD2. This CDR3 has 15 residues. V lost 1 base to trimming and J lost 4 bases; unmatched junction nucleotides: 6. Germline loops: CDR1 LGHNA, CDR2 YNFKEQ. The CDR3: CASSQVRGGPYEQYF. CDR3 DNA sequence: TGTGCCAGCAGCCAAGTCCGGGGGGGCCCGTACGAGCAGTACTTC.

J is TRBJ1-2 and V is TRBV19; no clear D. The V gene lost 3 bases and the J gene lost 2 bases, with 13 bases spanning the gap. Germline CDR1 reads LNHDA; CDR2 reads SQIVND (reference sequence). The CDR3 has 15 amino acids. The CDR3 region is CASSIITDLNYGYTF. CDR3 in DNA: TGTGCCAGTAGTATCATTACGGACCTCAACTATGGCTACACCTTC.

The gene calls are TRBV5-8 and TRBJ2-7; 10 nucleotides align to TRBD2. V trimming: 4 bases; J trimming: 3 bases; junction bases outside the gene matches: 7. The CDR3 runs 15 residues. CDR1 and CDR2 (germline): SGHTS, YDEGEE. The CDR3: CASSGWTSGNYEQYF. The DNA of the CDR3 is TGTGCCAGCAGCGGGTGGACTAGCGGTAACTACGAGCAGTACTTC.

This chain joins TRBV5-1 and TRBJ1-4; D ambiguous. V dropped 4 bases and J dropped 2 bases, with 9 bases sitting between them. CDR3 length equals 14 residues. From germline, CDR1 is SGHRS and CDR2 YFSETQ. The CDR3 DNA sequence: TGCGCCAGCAGCCAGGACGGCACTAATGAAAAACTGTTTTTT. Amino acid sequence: CASSQDGTNEKLFF.

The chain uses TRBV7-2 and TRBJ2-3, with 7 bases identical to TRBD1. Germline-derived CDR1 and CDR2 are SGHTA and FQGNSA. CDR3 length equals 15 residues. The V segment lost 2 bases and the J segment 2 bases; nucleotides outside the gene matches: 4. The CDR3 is CASSLWGQITDTQYF. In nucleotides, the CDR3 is TGTGCCAGCAGCTTATGGGGACAGATCACAGATACGCAGTATTTT.

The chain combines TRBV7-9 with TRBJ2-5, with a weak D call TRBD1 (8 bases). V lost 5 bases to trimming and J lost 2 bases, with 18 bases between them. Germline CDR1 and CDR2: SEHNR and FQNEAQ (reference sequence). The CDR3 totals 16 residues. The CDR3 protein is CASSASGTGSQETQYF. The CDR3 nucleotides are TGTGCCAGCAGCGCGAGCGGGACAGGCAGTCAAGAGACCCAGTACTTC.

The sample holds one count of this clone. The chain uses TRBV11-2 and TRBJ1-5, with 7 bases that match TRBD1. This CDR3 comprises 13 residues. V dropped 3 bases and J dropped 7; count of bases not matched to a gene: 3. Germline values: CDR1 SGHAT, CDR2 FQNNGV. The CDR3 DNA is TGTGCCAGCAGCTTGACAGGGATCCAGCCCCAGCATTTT. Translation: CASSLTGIQPQHF. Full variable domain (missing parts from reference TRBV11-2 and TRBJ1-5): EAGVAQSPRYKIIEKRQSVAFWCNPISGHATLYWYQQILGQGPKLLIQFQNNGVVDDSQLPKDRFSAERLKGVDSTLKIQPAKLEDSAVYLCASSLTGIQPQHFGDGTRLSIL.

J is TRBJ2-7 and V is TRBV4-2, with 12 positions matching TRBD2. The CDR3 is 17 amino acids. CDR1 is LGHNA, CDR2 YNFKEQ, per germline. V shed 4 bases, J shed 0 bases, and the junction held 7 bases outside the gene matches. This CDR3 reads CASSPGLAGPSSYEQYF. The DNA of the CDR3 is TGTGCCAGCAGCCCTGGACTAGCGGGGCCCAGCTCCTACGAGCAGTACTTC.

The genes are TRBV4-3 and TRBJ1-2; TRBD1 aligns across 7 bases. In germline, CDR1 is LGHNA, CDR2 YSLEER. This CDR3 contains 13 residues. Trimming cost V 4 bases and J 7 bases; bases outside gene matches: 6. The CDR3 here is CASSPRQGGGYTF. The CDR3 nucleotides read TGCGCCAGCAGCCCCAGACAGGGTGGTGGCTACACCTTC.

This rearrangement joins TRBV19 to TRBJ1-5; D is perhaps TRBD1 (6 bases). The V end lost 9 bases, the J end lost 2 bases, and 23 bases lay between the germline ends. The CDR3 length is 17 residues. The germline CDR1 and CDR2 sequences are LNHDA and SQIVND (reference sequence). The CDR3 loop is CASESQGWGTGNQPQHF. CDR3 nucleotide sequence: TGTGCCAGCGAGTCACAGGGTTGGGGCACGGGCAATCAGCCCCAGCATTTT.

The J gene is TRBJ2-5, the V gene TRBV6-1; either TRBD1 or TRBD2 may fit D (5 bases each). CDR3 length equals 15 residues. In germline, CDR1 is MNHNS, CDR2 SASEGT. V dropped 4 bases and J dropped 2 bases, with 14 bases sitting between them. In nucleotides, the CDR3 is TGTGCCAGCAGTGCCTCGTGGGACCCACAAGAGACCCAGTACTTC. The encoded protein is CASSASWDPQETQYF.

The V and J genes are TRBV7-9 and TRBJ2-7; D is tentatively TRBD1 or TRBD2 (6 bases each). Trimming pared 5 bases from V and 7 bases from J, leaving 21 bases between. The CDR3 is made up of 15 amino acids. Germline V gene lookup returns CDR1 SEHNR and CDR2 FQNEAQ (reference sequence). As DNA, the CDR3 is TGTGCCAGCAGCCTGTCCGGGACACGGGGGAGGGAGCAGTACTTC. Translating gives CASSLSGTRGREQYF.

The DNA for the CDR3 is TGTGCCTTCAAATTCAATGAGCAGTTCTTC. This encodes CAFKFNEQFF. V is TRBV30 and J is TRBJ2-1; unclear D gene. CDR1 is GTSNPN, CDR2 SVGIG, per germline (reference sequence). The V and J ends lost 7 bases and 6 bases respectively, with 7 bases between them. This CDR3 contains 10 residues.

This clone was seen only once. The CDR3 spells CASSYYTEKLFF. In DNA form, the CDR3 reads TGTGCCAGCAGCTACTATACGGAAAAACTGTTTTTT. This chain connects TRBV7-2 to TRBJ1-4; D is uncertain. The CDR3 is 12 amino acids. Trimming removed 4 bases at V and 8 bases at J, with 8 bases between. Germline V lookup: CDR1 SGHTA, CDR2 FQGNSA.